This is a list of T cell receptor beta chains from one sample in a study of cytomegalovirus exposure and HLA in healthy donors. Sequencing used immunoSEQ multiplex PCR; TCRdb keeps in-frame clones, though not all of them. The sample includes 180,000 or so clones, roughly four fifths of them seen just once. Sequenced material: PBMCs. The source is a woman aged 18-29 years in good health and CMV-seropositive. Both conserved end residues are part of each CDR3. D genes are given only for firm matches. Clone size, where shown, is once, few, many, or a class for clones that have expanded.

j_call clone_size d_call v_call cdr3_nt cdr3_aa
TRBJ1-1 few NA TRBV5-1 TGCGCCAGCAGCTTGGCGGGACAAAACACTGAAGCTTTCTTT CASSLAGQNTEAFF
TRBJ2-3 NA NA TRBV5-6 TGTGCCAACGGGAACTCCCCATGGGACTCAGATACGCAGTATTTT CANGNSPWDSDTQYF
TRBJ1-1 few NA TRBV5-1 TGCGCCAGCAGCTTGGAAGGGGCGTGGACTGAAGCTTTCTTT CASSLEGAWTEAFF
TRBJ2-4 few NA TRBV7-2 TGTGCCAGCAGCTCATGGGCGGGGGCCAAAAACATTCAGTACTTC CASSSWAGAKNIQYF
TRBJ2-3 NA NA TRBV12-5 TGTGCTAGTGGTTTGGTGGGGGCGGGGGTACATACGCAGTATTTT CASGLVGAGVHTQYF
TRBJ1-4 NA TRBD1 TRBV27 TGTGCCAGCAGTTTATTCCAGGGGGCGCAAAGTCGGGAAAAACTGTTTTTT CASSLFQGAQSREKLFF
TRBJ2-1 NA NA TRBV6-5 TGTGCCAGCAGTGCCTTGGGAGCGGACAATGAGCAGTTCTTC CASSALGADNEQFF
TRBJ2-7 NA TRBD1 TRBV6-1 TGTGCCAGCAGTGATGGGCGGCAGGGGGCTTGGTACGAGCAGTACTTC CASSDGRQGAWYEQYF
TRBJ2-3 NA TRBD2 TRBV9 TGTGCCAGCACAAGAGAGGGGCCTAGCGGGGGAGTGTCTGTTCTAGGGTTAAATACGCAGTATTTT CASTREGPSGGVSVLGLNTQYF
TRBJ1-2 NA TRBD1 TRBV2 TGTGCCAGTTGGGGAAAAAGACAGGGGCACTATGGCTACACCTTC CASWGKRQGHYGYTF
TRBJ2-2 NA NA TRBV6-1 TGTGCCAGCAGTTCGGGGAACACCGGGGAGCTGTTTTTT CASSSGNTGELFF
TRBJ1-1 NA NA TRBV10-3 TGTGCCATCAGTGAGCGAGGAGGGATTGGTGAAGCTTTCTTT CAISERGGIGEAFF
TRBJ1-1 once NA TRBV30 TGTGCCTGGAGCCACACCTCGAACACTGAAGCTTTCTTT CAWSHTSNTEAFF
TRBJ2-6 NA NA TRBV7-8 TGTGCCAGCAGCTTTTATCGGGCCAACGTCCTGACTTTC CASSFYRANVLTF
TRBJ1-5 few NA TRBV29-1 TGCAGCGTCTCCGAACGTGGAGGCAATCAGCCCCAGCATTTT CSVSERGGNQPQHF
TRBJ2-7 NA NA TRBV6-1 TGTGCCAGCACTGAATTCCAGATCATCTACGAGCAGTACTTC CASTEFQIIYEQYF
TRBJ2-7 NA NA TRBV5-1 TGCGCCAGCAGCTCGTCGGTGGGGGCTCTGACCTACGAGCAGTACTTC CASSSSVGALTYEQYF
TRBJ1-2 NA NA TRBV10-3 TGTGCCATCAGTGAGTCGGAAGGGACTGTCCTCTCCAGGTACACCTTC CAISESEGTVLSRYTF
TRBJ2-2 NA TRBD2 TRBV23-1 TGCGCCAGCACACGCGGGGGGCGGAACACCGGGGAGCTGTTTTTT CASTRGGRNTGELFF
TRBJ2-5 NA TRBD2 TRBV28 TGTGCCAGCAGCTTATCTGGGACTAGCGGGGGGGAAGAGACCCAGTACTTC CASSLSGTSGGEETQYF
TRBJ2-1 NA TRBD1 TRBV4-3 TGCGCCAGCAGCCAAGGTCCGGGACAGGGGGCGCACAACAATGAGCAGTTCTTC CASSQGPGQGAHNNEQFF
TRBJ1-2 NA NA TRBV6-5 TGTGCCAGCAGAAGTACCCTCGGGAAGAGCTATGGCTACACCTTC CASRSTLGKSYGYTF
TRBJ2-7 NA NA TRBV6-5 TGTGCCAGCAGTTACTCAGGACAGATGGGCTCCTACGAGCAGTACTTC CASSYSGQMGSYEQYF
TRBJ2-2 once TRBD1 TRBV4-2 TGTGCCAGCAGCCTTGGACAGGGGACGAACACCGGGGAGCTGTTTTTT CASSLGQGTNTGELFF
TRBJ2-5 NA TRBD2 TRBV5-6 TGTGCCAGCAGCTTGGAGGGCGGGGGGACGAAAGAGACCCAGTACTTC CASSLEGGGTKETQYF
TRBJ1-6 NA NA TRBV6-5 TGTGCCAGCAGCCCAGGCCCCTCCTATAATTCACCCCTCCACTTT CASSPGPSYNSPLHF
TRBJ2-1 NA TRBD1 TRBV5-6 TGTGCCAGCAGCTTGGGTGGGACAGGGTCCTACAATGAGCAGTTCTTC CASSLGGTGSYNEQFF
TRBJ1-1 NA NA TRBV10-2 TGCGCCAGTTTGGGCGGGGGCGAGGGGGATGGCACTGAAGCTTTCTTT CASLGGGEGDGTEAFF
TRBJ2-2 NA TRBD2 TRBV2 TGTGCCGCGCGGGGGGCGAACACCGGGGAGCTGTTTTTT CAARGANTGELFF
TRBJ2-5 NA TRBD2 TRBV19 TGTGCCAGTACTCCCTCGGGGGGGCAAGAGACCCAGTACTTC CASTPSGGQETQYF
TRBJ1-2 NA NA TRBV28 TGTGCCAGCAGTTTCCCTAGGGGTGGCTACACCTTC CASSFPRGGYTF
TRBJ1-1 NA NA TRBV7-9 TGTGCCAGCAGCTTATTGTGGCGGGGGGCTGAAGCTTTCTTT CASSLLWRGAEAFF
TRBJ2-3 NA TRBD2 TRBV14 TGTGCCAGCAGCCAAGAACTAGCGGGGGGCGGAGCAGATACGCAGTATTTT CASSQELAGGGADTQYF
TRBJ2-3 NA NA TRBV19 TGTGCCAGTAGTGCGGGTTGGGGGCGGCGGACAGATACGCAGTATTTT CASSAGWGRRTDTQYF